The sequence of this T cell receptor (beta chain) was determined in a study of blood T cell repertoires in COVID-19. V lost 2 bases to trimming and J lost 2 bases; unmatched junction nucleotides: 8. The CDR3 has 17 residues. Germline CDR1 SGHNT, CDR2 YYREEE (reference sequence). The method was immunoSEQ multiplex PCR; TCRdb's version includes in-frame clones alone and lacks a portion of them. The sample lists 450,000 to 500,000 clones, 88% occurring once. This TCR was recovered from a woman aged 55 to 70 who had recovered from COVID-19. Material for sequencing was PBMCs or T cells enriched from blood (not recorded which). The gene calls are TRBV5-4 and TRBJ2-3, with TRBD2 matching 10 bases. The CDR3 spells CASSLAGGLASTDTQYF. The CDR3 DNA reads as TGTGCCAGCAGCTTAGCGGGGGGGTTGGCGTCCACAGATACGCAGTATTTT.